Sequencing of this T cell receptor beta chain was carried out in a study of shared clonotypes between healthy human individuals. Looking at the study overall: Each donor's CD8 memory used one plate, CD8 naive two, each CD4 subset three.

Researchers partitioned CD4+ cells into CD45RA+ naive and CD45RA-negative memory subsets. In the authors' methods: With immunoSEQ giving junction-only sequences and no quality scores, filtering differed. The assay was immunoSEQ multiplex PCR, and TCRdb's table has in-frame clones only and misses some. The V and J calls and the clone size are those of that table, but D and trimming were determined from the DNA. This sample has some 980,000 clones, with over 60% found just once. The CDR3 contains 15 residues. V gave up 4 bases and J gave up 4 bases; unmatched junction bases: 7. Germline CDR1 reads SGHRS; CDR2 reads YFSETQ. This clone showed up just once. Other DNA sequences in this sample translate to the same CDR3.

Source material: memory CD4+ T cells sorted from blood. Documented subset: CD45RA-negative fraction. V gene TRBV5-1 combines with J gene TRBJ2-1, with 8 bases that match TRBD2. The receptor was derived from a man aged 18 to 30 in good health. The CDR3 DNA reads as TGCGCCAGCAGCCCTGGACTAGCTACATACAATGAGCAGTTCTTC. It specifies CASSPGLATYNEQFF.